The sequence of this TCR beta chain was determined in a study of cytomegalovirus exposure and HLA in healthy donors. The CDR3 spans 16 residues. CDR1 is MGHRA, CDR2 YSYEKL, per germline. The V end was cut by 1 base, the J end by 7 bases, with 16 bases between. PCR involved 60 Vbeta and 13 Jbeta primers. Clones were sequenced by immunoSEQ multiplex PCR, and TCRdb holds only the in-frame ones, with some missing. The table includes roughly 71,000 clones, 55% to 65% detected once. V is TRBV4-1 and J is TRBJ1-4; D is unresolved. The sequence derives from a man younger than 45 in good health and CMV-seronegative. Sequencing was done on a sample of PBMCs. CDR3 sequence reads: CASSQVRVSATEKLFF. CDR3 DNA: TGCGCCAGCAGCCAAGTTCGGGTCAGCGCCACTGAAAAACTGTTTTTT.